One and the same sample provided the 11 T cell receptor beta chains below, sequenced in a study of T cell repertoires in cytomegalovirus infection. TCRdb called the reads again in MiXCR, with one record for every CDR3 protein. Of roughly 720,000 distinct CDR3 sequences listed, roughly 35% are singletons. Sequencing used PBMCs. These receptors were obtained from a human donor in good health (CMV status not recorded). Some clones in this sample may be carry-over from other donors' samples.

This clonotype was recorded at least ten times. The V call is TRBV7-2, the J call TRBJ1-1; the match to TRBD1 covers 8 bases. CDR3 length: 14 amino acids. The V gene end was trimmed by 5 bases and the J gene end by 1 base; junction bases not matched to a gene: 3. Per the germline V gene, CDR1 is SGHTA and CDR2 is FQGNSA. CDR3: CASSLQGGNTEAFF. In DNA form, the CDR3 reads TGTGCCAGCAGCCTACAGGGGGGGAACACTGAAGCTTTCTTT.

V gene TRBV24-1 combines with J gene TRBJ2-1; tentatively, D is TRBD1 (5 bases). The length of the CDR3 is 14 residues. Germline CDR1 KGHDR, CDR2 SFDVKD. The V and J ends lost 4 bases and 3 bases respectively, with 9 bases between them. CDR3 amino acids: CATSDRQFYNEQFF. The CDR3 bases are TGTGCCACCAGTGACCGACAGTTCTACAATGAGCAGTTCTTC.

Concerning this clonotype itself: Mismatch with germline at one junction end may stem from a read error. The chain recombines TRBV5-1 with TRBJ1-1, with TRBD1 matching over 7 bases. Germline assignment: CDR1 SGHRS and CDR2 YFSETQ. The length of the CDR3 is 15 residues. The CDR3 DNA reads TGCGCCAGCAGCTATGGGGGACAGAGGAACACTGAAGCTCTCTTT. Protein product: CASSYGGQRNTEALF.

This clonotype came up a few times. The chain is built from TRBV20-1 and TRBJ2-2; D ambiguous. Germline assignment: CDR1 DFQATT and CDR2 SNEGSKA (reference sequence). Trimming took off 3 bases at V and 3 bases at J, with 8 bases between the two ends. This CDR3 has 13 amino acids. The CDR3 DNA reads as TGCAGTGCTAGTTTCCCGGACACCGGGGAGCTGTTTTTT. Protein product: CSASFPDTGELFF.

The chain is built from TRBV28 and TRBJ1-2; D not certain. Germline V lookup: CDR1 MDHEN, CDR2 SYDVKM. The CDR3 runs to 13 residues. Deletions cut 5 bases from V and 1 base from J, with 8 bases between. CDR3 in DNA: TGTGCCAGCAGTGTCGGGATTAACTATGGCTACACCTTC. Protein: CASSVGINYGYTF.

This clonotype was picked up a small number of times. The rearrangement uses TRBV28 and TRBJ2-1; TRBD2 is a possible D gene (5 bases). V lost 2 bases to trimming and J lost 6 bases, with 23 bases between them. The V gene's germline CDR1 is MDHEN and CDR2 SYDVKM. The CDR3 contains 18 residues. CDR3 nucleotide sequence: TGTGCCAGCAGTTTAGTGCCGGGGAGAAGTAGGATGGGCAATGAGCAGTTCTTC. It translates to CASSLVPGRSRMGNEQFF.

The V gene is TRBV27, the J gene TRBJ1-1, with a weak D call TRBD1 (5 bases). The V gene lost 6 bases and the J gene lost 5 bases, with 10 bases spanning the gap. CDR1 MNHEY and CDR2 SMNVEV come from the germline V gene (reference sequence). CDR3 length equals 12 residues. Here the CDR3 DNA reads TGTGCCAGCAGGGGGGGGATAACTGAAGCTTTCTTT. This codes for CASRGGITEAFF.

Remarks on this clonotype: Here the CDR3 omits its conserved ending phenylalanine or tryptophan, so a read error is the likely source. The J gene is TRBJ2-7, the V gene TRBV7-4; D gene unclear. V lost 4 bases to trimming and J lost 2 bases, with 12 bases between them. CDR3 size: 14 residues. Germline CDR1 reads SGHVT; CDR2 reads SQSDAQ. The CDR3 protein is CASSSPIQAYEQYL. The CDR3 DNA reads TGTGCCAGCAGCTCCCCAATTCAGGCCTACGAGCAGTACTTA.

This clonotype was seen ten or more times. This chain links TRBV7-9 with TRBJ1-3; no definite D call. Germline V gene data show CDR1 as SEHNR and CDR2 as FQNEAQ (reference sequence). Trimming removed 7 bases from V and 3 bases from J, with 13 bases in between. The CDR3 runs 14 residues. The CDR3 is CASTLPGFGNTIYF. In DNA, the CDR3 is TGTGCCAGCACCCTTCCGGGGTTTGGAAACACCATATATTTT.

The table lists this clonotype with a count of one. The chain couples TRBV19 to TRBJ2-5, with TRBD1 matching over 10 bases. With 6 bases clipped from V and 7 bases from J, the junction kept 5 bases outside the gene matches. Germline V gene sequence: CDR1 LNHDA, CDR2 SQIVND (reference sequence). The CDR3 loop spans 13 amino acids. Written as DNA, the CDR3 is TGTGCCAGTAGGGGGACAGGGGAAGCGACCCAGTACTTC. Residues: CASRGTGEATQYF.

The J gene is TRBJ2-7, the V gene TRBV6-5; D is unclear. Deletions cut 5 bases from V and 3 bases from J, with 20 bases between. CDR1 and CDR2 (germline): MNHEY, SVGAGI. The CDR3 is 16 amino acids. The CDR3 region is CASSRPLVGTGYEQYF. CDR3 DNA sequence: TGTGCCAGCAGTCGTCCCCTGGTAGGAACCGGCTACGAGCAGTACTTC.